This T cell receptor (beta chain) emerged from a study of Ad26.COV2.S vaccination and SARS-CoV-2 variants. Germline values: CDR1 LNHDA, CDR2 SQIVND (reference sequence). The CDR3 is 12 residues long. The V end lost 3 bases, the J end lost 5 bases, and 7 bases lay between the germline ends. Some clones are missing from TCRdb's copy, which holds only in-frame ones; the method was immunoSEQ multiplex PCR. The sample records 300,000 to 350,000 clones, 90% being singletons. Study-level findings and limits: Once vaccination had occurred, spike-specific CD8+ and CD4+ T cell responses reportedly showed substantial breadth. Vaccine recipients posted higher spike-specific TCR breadth than their placebo counterparts. Comparable non-spike TCR breadth was observed in vaccine and placebo recipients.

This sample's treatment: around 19 received Ad26.COV2.S at low or high dose, single or two shots; 5 received placebo; per-sample allocation not given. Specimens were obtained on day 63 following the first vaccine or placebo injection. On this clone: Its antigen is still unknown.

This clonotype was sampled from a person aged 18 to 65 who received the Ad26.COV2.S COVID-19 vaccine or a placebo. The starting material was peripheral blood, obtained in a trial of Ad26.COV2.S vaccine versus placebo. The chain uses TRBV19 and TRBJ1-1; weak D call: TRBD1 (5 bases). The CDR3 coding sequence is TGTGCCAGTAGTATGGGGCATACTGAAGCTTTCTTT. Translated: CASSMGHTEAFF. The full variable domain, in which reference TRBV19 and TRBJ1-1 provide the parts outside the CDR3, is DGGITQSPKYLFRKEGQNVTLSCEQNLNHDAMYWYRQDPGQGLRLIYYSQIVNDFQKGDIAEGYSVSREKKESFPLTVTSAQKNPTAFYLCASSMGHTEAFFGQGTRLTVV.